A selection of T cell receptor beta chains follows, all from one sample in a study of blood T cells in healthy people across ages. TCRdb independently ran MiXCR on the 5' RACE reads; one entry per CDR3 protein. The table includes about 1,600,000 distinct CDR3 sequences, roughly 40% detected once. The sample comprised blood. These receptors all come from a woman under 30 in good health. Each CDR3 is given with its conserved first and last residue. A D gene is named only where the DNA matches it firmly. Size is stated for part of the rows, as once, few or many counts, or as a class when the clone is expanded.

CDR3nt	CDR3aa	v_gene	j_gene	d_gene	abundance
TGTGCCAGCGGCCGGGACAGGTCCTACAATGAGCAGTTCTTC	CASGRDRSYNEQFF	TRBV7-2	TRBJ2-1	TRBD1	NA
TGCGCCAGCAGCTGGGTAGAGAGAGATACGCAGTATTTT	CASSWVERDTQYF	TRBV5-1	TRBJ2-3	NA	NA
TGTGCCAGCAGCCCAACCGGACTAGCGGTCACAGATACGCAGTATTTT	CASSPTGLAVTDTQYF	TRBV7-8	TRBJ2-3	TRBD2	NA
TGTGCCACCCAGACAGACATTTCCTACGAGCAGTACTTC	CATQTDISYEQYF	TRBV2	TRBJ2-7	NA	NA
TGCAGTGCTAGGGTCTTGACAGGGGTGGACGAGCAGTTCTTC	CSARVLTGVDEQFF	TRBV20-1	TRBJ2-1	TRBD1	NA
TGTGTCAGCAGCCAAGTCGTTGCGGGAGTGGGAGAGCAGTACTTC	CVSSQVVAGVGEQYF	TRBV14	TRBJ2-4	TRBD2	NA
TGCGCCAGCAGCCAAGAGTGGGGGGGCCTTGGGGTACAGCCCCAGCATTTT	CASSQEWGGLGVQPQHF	TRBV4-1	TRBJ1-5	NA	once
TGTGCCAGCAGCCAAGGAGGGCCGAGCTACGAGCAGTACTTC	CASSQGGPSYEQYF	TRBV3-1	TRBJ2-7	NA	many
TGCAGTGCTAGCGCCCCCCCCGTGAACGAGCAGTACTTC	CSASAPPVNEQYF	TRBV20-1	TRBJ2-7	NA	NA
TGCAGCGTTGGACAGGGGGGTGAGCAGTTCTTC	CSVGQGGEQFF	TRBV29-1	TRBJ2-1	TRBD1	many
TGCGCCAGCAGCGACCGAAACAATGAGCAGTTCTTC	CASSDRNNEQFF	TRBV4-1	TRBJ2-1	NA	few
TGTGCCAGCAGCCAATCGGGGGGCCAGTACTTC	CASSQSGGQYF	TRBV3-1	TRBJ2-7	NA	few
TGCAGTGGGAGACTAGCGGAAACCTACAATGAGCAGTTCTTC	CSGRLAETYNEQFF	TRBV20-1	TRBJ2-1	TRBD2	NA
TGCGCCAGCAGCCAAGAACCCGAACAGGTGGGCGAGCAGTACTTC	CASSQEPEQVGEQYF	TRBV4-1	TRBJ2-7	NA	few
TGCGCCAGCAGCTTAACCAGGGGGCATCAAAAAGGCACTGAAGCTTTCTTT	CASSLTRGHQKGTEAFF	TRBV5-1	TRBJ1-1	TRBD1	NA
TGCGCCAGCAGCTTGCAGAAAGAAGGCAATGAGCAGTTCTTC	CASSLQKEGNEQFF	TRBV5-1	TRBJ2-1	NA	few
TGTGCCACCAGTGAGTCGACAGGGTCCCACGAGCAGTACTTC	CATSESTGSHEQYF	TRBV10-3	TRBJ2-7	TRBD1	NA
TGCAGTGCTCCACAGACTGCAACTAATGAAAAACTGTTTTTT	CSAPQTATNEKLFF	TRBV20-1	TRBJ1-4	NA	few
TGCAGCGGACAGGGTGAGACTTACGAGCAGTACTTC	CSGQGETYEQYF	TRBV29-1	TRBJ2-7	TRBD1	NA
TGTGCCAGCAGCGCAACGACTCGACATACGCAGTATTTT	CASSATTRHTQYF	TRBV7-2	TRBJ2-3	NA	NA
TGCGCCAGCAGCCAAGCGGACAGGGGGCTCCAAGAGACCCAGTACTTC	CASSQADRGLQETQYF	TRBV4-1	TRBJ2-5	TRBD1	NA
TGCGCCAGCCCTTTGAATGGGGAAGACGGACAGAGGCCCCCCTATAGCAATCAGCCCCAGCATTTT	CASPLNGEDGQRPPYSNQPQHF	TRBV5-1	TRBJ1-5	NA	NA
TGTGCCTGGAGTGTGAGTGGGTATGCCTACGAGCAGTACTTC	CAWSVSGYAYEQYF	TRBV30	TRBJ2-7	NA	NA
TGTGCCAGCAGTAGGTGGGATAAGGGTGATACGCAGTATTTT	CASSRWDKGDTQYF	TRBV6-5	TRBJ2-3	NA	few
TGTGCCAGCAGCCCCCTGAGGGGGGCCAACACAGATACGCGGTATTTT	CASSPLRGANTDTRYF	TRBV7-9	TRBJ2-3	NA	NA
TGCGCCAGCAGCCCCTGGACTAGCGGGACCTACAATGAGCAGTTCTTC	CASSPWTSGTYNEQFF	TRBV5-1	TRBJ2-1	TRBD2	NA
TGCAGTGCTAGAGGTGGGGCGGGGGAGGGAGAGCAGTACTTC	CSARGGAGEGEQYF	TRBV20-1	TRBJ2-5	TRBD2	few
TGTGCCAGCAGTGATAAGGGCCGATCCTCCATAGAGCAGTACTTC	CASSDKGRSSIEQYF	TRBV6-2/TRBV6-3	TRBJ2-7	NA	NA
TGTGCCAGCAGCCCCGCCAGAGGCCTGGGCTACACCTTC	CASSPARGLGYTF	TRBV27	TRBJ1-2	NA	few
TGCAGCGTTGACGAAGGGGCGTCCTACGAGCAGTACTTC	CSVDEGASYEQYF	TRBV29-1	TRBJ2-7	NA	NA
TGTGCCTGGAGTGGCGCAGGGGACTATGGCTACACCTTC	CAWSGAGDYGYTF	TRBV30	TRBJ1-2	NA	NA
TGTGCCAGCAGTACCTTTCCCCCTACAAGGGCGGGGGCTAACTATGGCTACACCTTC	CASSTFPPTRAGANYGYTF	TRBV27	TRBJ1-2	NA	few
TGCGCCAGCAGCCAAGATATGCTTTGGGACAGGGGTGTTAAGCTTGCATACAATCAGCCCCAGCATTTT	CASSQDMLWDRGVKLAYNQPQHF	TRBV4-1	TRBJ1-5	TRBD1	NA
TGTGCCAGCAGCTCCCAGCGGGGGGAGTCGTACAATGAGCAGTTCTTC	CASSSQRGESYNEQFF	TRBV7-9	TRBJ2-1	TRBD2	NA
TGCAGCGCTGATCCTTCCTACAATGAGCAGTACTTC	CSADPSYNEQYF	TRBV29-1	TRBJ2-7	NA	NA
TGTGCCAGCAGTCTGTCGTCAACGGGGGATCGTCAGCCCCAGCATTTT	CASSLSSTGDRQPQHF	TRBV12-3/TRBV12-4	TRBJ1-5	NA	NA
TGTGCCAGCAGCCCCCTTCAAGGGGGGCGGGAGACCCAGTACTTC	CASSPLQGGRETQYF	TRBV7-3	TRBJ2-5	NA	NA
TGTGCCAGCAGTTACCCCGGACTAGCGGGGCTTAACACCGGGGAGCTGTTTTTT	CASSYPGLAGLNTGELFF	TRBV6-2/TRBV6-3	TRBJ2-2	TRBD2	few
TGTGCCAGCAGTTCATCGACAGGGGGCTGGACTGAAGCTTTCTTT	CASSSSTGGWTEAFF	TRBV27	TRBJ1-1	TRBD1	once
TGCAGCGGCGAGACCCCCGGCTCCGGGGAGCTGTTTTTT	CSGETPGSGELFF	TRBV29-1	TRBJ2-2	NA	NA
TGCAGTGCTAGAGAAACAGTCTACACAGATACGCAGTATTTT	CSARETVYTDTQYF	TRBV20-1	TRBJ2-3	NA	few
TGTGCCATCCAGGAGGGTCCCAGGGAAAAACTGTTTTTT	CAIQEGPREKLFF	TRBV10-3	TRBJ1-4	NA	few